The 2 T cell receptor beta chains reported below all come from one sample, sequenced in a study of CD4 T cells in relation to SARS-CoV-2 and coronaviruses. The protocol was immunoSEQ multiplex PCR, while the TCRdb copy is restricted to in-frame clones and leaves out a portion. Among tens of thousands of clones, roughly 70% were seen once, and the ten largest hold 10% to 15%. The antigens these receptors bind are not known. Before the COVID-19 pandemic, during about 2011-2019, CD4+ T cells were taken from unexposed donors. CD4+ T cells were isolated from the cells after less than 13 days of culture. Sequencing input: CD4+ T cells from PBMCs, cultured in vitro. These receptors originate from a human donor in good health.

V usage is TRBV19 and J usage is TRBJ1-2; D possibly corresponds to TRBD1 (6 bases). With 3 bases removed from V and 4 bases from J, the gap between germline ends came to 12 bases. This CDR3 contains 14 residues. Germline CDR1 LNHDA, CDR2 SQIVND (reference sequence). The chain's CDR3 is CASSIKGDGYGYTF. CDR3 in DNA: TGTGCCAGTAGTATCAAGGGGGATGGCTATGGCTACACCTTC.

This rearrangement joins TRBV7-2 to TRBJ2-5; D is unclear. CDR3 size: 14 residues. V lost 4 bases to trimming and J lost 3 bases, with 12 bases between them. Germline V gene sequence: CDR1 SGHTA, CDR2 FQGNSA. CDR3 bases: TGTGCCAGCAGCTCCAGCCTCGCGGAAGAGACCCAGTACTTC. It translates to CASSSSLAEETQYF.